The next 19 T cell receptor beta chains were all read from a single sample in a study of CD8 T cells in Susac syndrome. It was with random hexamers that about 0.45 to 1 ug RNA was reverse transcribed. In TCRdb, the immunoSEQ multiplex PCR reads were re-called with MiXCR into one record per CDR3 protein. The sample yields around 300,000 distinct CDR3 sequences, over 75% seen once. Sequenced: CD8+ T cells from PBMCs. These TCRs come from a human donor with multiple sclerosis.

The gene calls are TRBV28 and TRBJ2-3; no reliable D call. V lost 6 bases and J 4 bases, leaving 26 bases between the germline ends. The germline V gene encodes CDR1 MDHEN and CDR2 SYDVKM. The CDR3 covers 18 residues. CDR3 in amino acids: CASSIPLAASQVADTQYF. The CDR3 DNA follows: TGTGCCAGCAGCATCCCGCTCGCCGCCAGTCAGGTGGCAGATACGCAGTATTTT.

V and J are TRBV27 and TRBJ2-1; no definite D call. Per the germline V gene, CDR1 is MNHEY and CDR2 is SMNVEV (reference sequence). CDR3 length: 22 amino acids. V was clipped by 7 bases and J by 8 bases, with 42 bases between them. In DNA form, the CDR3 reads TGTGCCAGCAACCGCCTTTCTTCGTCCCGAGTTGAGGTGCCGGGCCCTTTATATGAGCAGTTCTTC. Its protein is CASNRLSSSRVEVPGPLYEQFF.

The chain couples TRBV5-1 to TRBJ2-3, with unresolved D. V was cut by 0 bases and J by 2 bases, with 7 bases left in between. CDR3 length equals 14 residues. Germline V gene lookup returns CDR1 SGHRS and CDR2 YFSETQ. CDR3 amino acids: CASSLDSLTDTQYF. The CDR3 DNA is TGCGCCAGCAGCTTGGACAGCCTCACAGATACGCAGTATTTT.

This clonotype occurred a few times. V and J are TRBV6-1 and TRBJ2-7, with D maybe TRBD2 (6 bases). CDR1 and CDR2 from the germline V gene are MNHNS and SASEGT. The CDR3 runs 12 residues. Trimming took off 7 bases at V and 3 bases at J, with 10 bases between the two ends. CDR3 region: CASIRGSYEQYF. In DNA, the CDR3 is TGTGCCAGCATACGGGGGAGCTACGAGCAGTACTTC.

In this sample, this clonotype turned up a few times. This rearrangement joins TRBV6-5 to TRBJ2-3; no firm D call. Trimming took 2 bases from V and 6 from J, leaving 6 bases between them. The CDR3 loop spans 12 amino acids. The germline gives CDR1 MNHEY, CDR2 SVGAGI. The CDR3 DNA sequence: TGTGCCAGCAGTTACATGGGGGATACGCAGTATTTT. It specifies CASSYMGDTQYF.

This clonotype has only one observation. The chain couples TRBV19 to TRBJ2-7; maybe TRBD2 (7 bases). V shed 2 bases and J shed 0 bases, with 14 bases lying between them. The CDR3 consists of 16 residues. Germline V CDR1 and CDR2: LNHDA, SQIVND (reference sequence). The CDR3, as DNA: TGTGCCAGTAGTATATTTGGGGGGGCGAGCTCCTACGAGCAGTACTTC. Its translation: CASSIFGGASSYEQYF.

The chain couples TRBV7-8 to TRBJ2-7; 7 bases agree with TRBD1. This CDR3 has 16 amino acids. Per the germline V gene, CDR1 is SGHVS and CDR2 is FQNEAQ. J was trimmed by 2 bases and V by 5 bases; bases with no gene match: 12. The DNA for the CDR3 is TGTGCCAGCAGCCCCGGTGGGCCGACAGGGACCTACGAGCAGTACTTC. It translates to CASSPGGPTGTYEQYF.

The chain couples TRBV15 to TRBJ1-2; no clear D gene. The CDR3 loop spans 14 amino acids. In germline, CDR1 is LNHNV, CDR2 YYDKDF (reference sequence). Trimming stripped 3 bases from V and 4 bases from J, with 12 bases between. CDR3 amino acids: CATSRGVLGYGYTF. As DNA, the CDR3 is TGTGCCACCAGCAGGGGTGTTTTGGGCTATGGCTACACCTTC.

This chain joins TRBV29-1 and TRBJ2-5; possibly TRBD1 or TRBD2 for D (5 bases each). There are 14 residues in the CDR3. Germline V CDR1 and CDR2: SQVTM, ANQGSEA. Trimming stripped 7 bases from V and 4 bases from J, with 19 bases between. The CDR3 region has the DNA TGCAGCGCCATGGGGGACCCAAAGGGAGAGACCCAGTACTTC. It yields the protein CSAMGDPKGETQYF.

This clonotype was seen once. The chain couples TRBV7-8 to TRBJ1-1, with D uncertain. The CDR3 totals 15 residues. The germline V and J ends were trimmed by 1 base and 1 base, with 10 bases remaining between them. Germline V CDR1 and CDR2: SGHVS, FQNEAQ. In DNA, the CDR3 is TGTGCCAGCAGCTTAGGTGAAAATTCGAACACTGAAGCTTTCTTT. Its protein product is CASSLGENSNTEAFF.

V gene TRBV12-5 combines with J gene TRBJ2-7; TRBD1 matches 7 bases. CDR1 LGHNT and CDR2 FRNRAP come from the germline V gene. J gave up 1 base and V 1 base, and 10 bases lay outside the gene matches. The CDR3 runs to 17 residues. The CDR3 nucleotides are TGTGCTAGTGGTTTGGACCCTGACAGGGCGACATCCTACGAGCAGTACTTC. Its translation: CASGLDPDRATSYEQYF.

This chain joins TRBV27 and TRBJ2-1; 13 nucleotides agree with TRBD2. Germline V gene sequence: CDR1 MNHEY, CDR2 SMNVEV (reference sequence). The V segment lost 0 bases and the J segment 0 bases; nucleotides outside the gene matches: 8. The CDR3 consists of 20 residues. CDR3 in amino acids: CASSLSSGLAGASSYNEQFF. CDR3 in DNA: TGTGCCAGCAGTTTATCATCCGGACTAGCGGGAGCGAGCTCCTACAATGAGCAGTTCTTC.

V and J are TRBV4-3 and TRBJ2-3; maybe TRBD2 (6 bases). This CDR3 comprises 17 residues. V gave up 1 base and J gave up 4 bases, with 18 bases separating them. Germline-derived CDR1 and CDR2 are LGHNA and YSLEER. Here the CDR3 reads CASSQAELAISADTQYF. CDR3 DNA sequence: TGCGCCAGCAGCCAAGCGGAGCTAGCGATTAGCGCAGATACGCAGTATTTT.

The chain couples TRBV27 to TRBJ2-7; D is unclear. Trimming cost V 4 bases and J 2 bases, with 21 bases left between them. The CDR3 covers 17 residues. The germline gives CDR1 MNHEY, CDR2 SMNVEV (reference sequence). The CDR3 protein is CASSSGLFLYYPYEQYF. The CDR3 coding sequence is TGTGCCAGCAGTTCAGGTTTATTCCTATATTACCCCTACGAGCAGTACTTC.

The chain links TRBV18 to TRBJ2-7; possibly TRBD1 for D (5 bases). The CDR3 has 14 residues. V was trimmed by 3 bases and J by 2 bases, leaving 11 bases between them. Per germline, CDR1 KGHSH and CDR2 LQKENI. The CDR3 sequence: CASSPWGKTYEQYF. In DNA form, the CDR3 reads TGTGCCAGCTCACCGTGGGGCAAGACCTACGAGCAGTACTTC.

The V and J genes are TRBV5-4 and TRBJ2-7; D is possibly TRBD1 (5 bases). The V gene lost 0 bases and the J gene lost 6 bases, with 16 bases spanning the gap. The CDR3 length is 15 residues. CDR1 is SGHNT and CDR2 is YYREEE in the germline V gene (reference sequence). The CDR3 DNA sequence: TGTGCCAGCAGCTTGGGTTGGGGCAGCGAGGCCGAGCAGTACTTC. It specifies CASSLGWGSEAEQYF.

The J gene is TRBJ1-1, the V gene TRBV12-3 or TRBV12-4; the D is unclear. This CDR3 comprises 12 residues. Trimming stripped 5 bases from V and 7 bases from J, with 11 bases between. The CDR3 nucleotides read TGTGCCAGCAGTCCAGGACGGATTGAAGCTTTCTTT. Amino acids: CASSPGRIEAFF.

The rearrangement joins TRBV30 to TRBJ2-3, with D possibly matching TRBD2 (5 bases). The CDR3 has 15 amino acids. The V gene lost 6 bases and the J gene lost 0 bases, with 16 bases spanning the gap. The germline V gene has CDR1 GTSNPN and CDR2 SVGIG (reference sequence). This chain's CDR3 is CACRPGIVSTDTQYF. The CDR3 DNA sequence: TGTGCCTGCCGACCGGGAATCGTAAGCACAGATACGCAGTATTTT.

V gene TRBV28 combines with J gene TRBJ1-1; tentatively, D is TRBD1 (5 bases). V was pared by 3 bases and J by 4 bases, with 12 bases between. Germline-derived CDR1 and CDR2 are MDHEN and SYDVKM. The length of the CDR3 is 14 residues. In DNA form, the CDR3 reads TGTGCCAGCAGTTTTCTCAGGGTAGGCACTGAAGCTTTCTTT. Protein: CASSFLRVGTEAFF.